These 27 T cell receptor beta chains originate from one sample sequenced in a study of TIL therapy for anti-PD-1-resistant metastatic lung cancer. Regarding time point: pre-treatment sample, taken before nivolumab and TIL therapy. The libraries were made with immunoSEQ v3. TCRdb's table, derived via immunoSEQ multiplex PCR, lists solely in-frame clones and lacks some. There are about 19,000 clones in the sample; roughly 85% occur only once, and approximately 7% lies in the top ten. This specimen was blood, taken at baseline. These receptors came from a person aged 30 to 80 with non-small cell lung cancer.

V usage is TRBV4-3 and J usage is TRBJ2-3; 8 nucleotides agree with TRBD1. The CDR3 covers 15 residues. The V gene end was trimmed by 0 bases and the J gene end by 6 bases; junction bases not matched to a gene: 5. Germline assignment: CDR1 LGHNA and CDR2 YSLEER. For the CDR3, the DNA is TGCGCCAGCAGCCAAGACGACAGGGGTCGGGATACGCAGTATTTT. Protein product: CASSQDDRGRDTQYF.

The chain recombines TRBV7-2 with TRBJ2-5; 11 positions match TRBD2. The junction had 5 bases not matched to a gene; V was cut back by 1 base and J by 10 bases. Germline loops: CDR1 SGHTA, CDR2 FQGNSA. This CDR3 contains 14 residues. The CDR3 loop is CASSLDLAGGVQYF. The CDR3 DNA follows: TGTGCCAGCAGCTTAGACCTAGCGGGGGGCGTCCAGTACTTC.

This chain links TRBV12-3 or TRBV12-4 with TRBJ1-2; 11 bases are a match to TRBD1. Germline trimming cut 3 bases from V and 10 bases from J; bases unmatched to any gene: 4. The CDR3 length is 13 residues. This chain's CDR3 is CASSFRDRGDYTF. For the CDR3, the DNA is TGTGCCAGCAGTTTCCGGGACAGGGGGGACTACACCTTC.

There are a few counts of this clone. The rearrangement joins TRBV7-6 to TRBJ1-5; TRBD1 matches at 9 bases. Germline CDR1 and CDR2: SGHVS and FNYEAQ. Trimming at V came to 4 bases and at J to 2 bases, leaving 12 bases not matched to a gene. The CDR3 is 18 residues long. The CDR3 spells CASSSLPETGGGNQPQHF. The CDR3, as DNA: TGTGCCAGCAGCTCCCTCCCGGAGACAGGGGGAGGCAATCAGCCCCAGCATTTT.

The gene calls are TRBV5-1 and TRBJ1-5; 8 nucleotides agree with TRBD1. Trimming at V came to 3 bases and at J to 4 bases, leaving 6 bases not matched to a gene. Germline CDR1 reads SGHRS; CDR2 reads YFSETQ. The CDR3 sequence is 15 residues long. The CDR3 DNA reads as TGCGCCAGCAGCTATCAGGGGGCGAGGAATCAGCCCCAGCATTTT. Its protein product is CASSYQGARNQPQHF.

The J gene is TRBJ2-7, the V gene TRBV28; TRBD1 matches at 8 bases. From germline, CDR1 is MDHEN and CDR2 SYDVKM. The CDR3 totals 15 residues. V dropped 5 bases and J dropped 3; count of bases not matched to a gene: 9. CDR3: CASSVPGQGGYEQYF. For the CDR3, the DNA is TGTGCCAGCAGTGTCCCAGGACAGGGTGGCTACGAGCAGTACTTC.

On this clone itself: At one boundary the junction diverges from the germline segment, which might be a read error. The chain carries TRBV24-1 and TRBJ1-2; 11 positions agree with TRBD1. The CDR3 contains 13 residues. CDR1 is KGHDR and CDR2 is SFDVKD in the germline V gene. CDR3 DNA sequence: TGTGCCACCAGTGTAATTCGGGACAGGGGGAACTACTTC. Protein sequence: CATSVIRDRGNYF.

In this sample, this clone turned up once. The CDR3 coding sequence is TGCGCCAGCAGTTGGACAGGGTCCGGGGAGCTGTTTTTT. Protein product: CASSWTGSGELFF. The rearrangement uses TRBV10-1 and TRBJ2-2, with 8 nucleotides matching TRBD1. The V segment lost 5 bases and the J segment 6 bases; nucleotides outside the gene matches: 2. Germline-derived CDR1 and CDR2 are WNHNN and SYGVQD (reference sequence). The CDR3 spans 13 residues.

The V gene is TRBV7-2, the J gene TRBJ1-2, with no clear D. Germline CDR1 reads SGHTA; CDR2 reads FQGNSA. V dropped 3 bases and J dropped 7 bases, with 12 bases sitting between them. The CDR3 contains 13 residues. For the CDR3, the DNA is TGTGCCAGCAGCTTCCGGGAGTCGGCTGGCTACACCTTC. As protein: CASSFRESAGYTF.

This rearrangement joins TRBV2 to TRBJ2-4; TRBD2 matches 7 bases. CDR3 size: 15 residues. The germline CDR1 and CDR2 sequences are SNHLY and FYNNEI. J lost 8 bases, V lost 0 bases, and 7 bases had no gene match. The DNA for the CDR3 is TGTGCCAGCAGTGAAGCGCCCCGCGGGAGCGACATTCAGTACTTC. Amino acids: CASSEAPRGSDIQYF. Variable domain in full (rest from reference TRBV2 and TRBJ2-4): EPEVTQTPSHQVTQMGQEVILRCVPISNHLYFYWYRQILGQKVEFLVSFYNNEISEKSEIFDDQFSVERPDGSNFTLKIRSTKLEDSAMYFCASSEAPRGSDIQYFGAGTRLSVL.

This chain links TRBV7-2 with TRBJ2-2, with D uncertain. Germline V gives CDR1 SGHTA, CDR2 FQGNSA. The V end was cut by 2 bases, the J end by 2 bases, with 9 bases between. CDR3 size: 15 residues. The CDR3 loop is CASSLSVVNTGELFF. DNA of the CDR3: TGTGCCAGCAGCTTATCGGTTGTCAACACCGGGGAGCTGTTTTTT.

The chain employs TRBV19 and TRBJ1-2, with a weak D call TRBD1 (6 bases). Trimming shortened V by 2 bases and J by 4 bases, and 11 bases separated the two germline ends. The CDR3 sequence is 14 residues long. Germline V gives CDR1 LNHDA, CDR2 SQIVND (reference sequence). CDR3 protein: CASSITGLSYGYTF. Here the CDR3 DNA reads TGTGCCAGTAGTATAACAGGGTTAAGCTATGGCTACACCTTC. The full variable domain, rest sourced from reference TRBV19 and TRBJ1-2, is DGGITQSPKYLFRKEGQNVTLSCEQNLNHDAMYWYRQDPGQGLRLIYYSQIVNDFQKGDIAEGYSVSREKKESFPLTVTSAQKNPTAFYLCASSITGLSYGYTFGSGTRLTVV.

For the CDR3, the DNA is TGTGCCAGCAGCCAAGGGAGGGATGCAACTAATGAAAAACTGTTTTTT. It translates to CASSQGRDATNEKLFF. This chain joins TRBV14 and TRBJ1-4; D unclear. V shed 1 base and J shed 0 bases, with 9 bases lying between them. CDR1 and CDR2 from the germline V gene are SGHDN and FVKESK. This CDR3 is built from 16 residues. Variable domain in full (rest from reference TRBV14 and TRBJ1-4): EAGVTQFPSHSVIEKGQTVTLRCDPISGHDNLYWYRRVMGKEIKFLLHFVKESKQDESGMPNNRFLAERTGGTYSTLKVQPAELEDSGVYFCASSQGRDATNEKLFFGSGTQLSVL.

The chain is built from TRBV6-6 and TRBJ1-3, with TRBD1 as a possible D gene (5 bases). The CDR3 is made up of 16 amino acids. V lost 4 bases and J lost 7, with 20 bases in between. Germline CDR1 is MNHNY and CDR2 is SVGAGI (reference sequence). The CDR3 DNA reads as TGTGCCAGCAGTTTGGCGGGGGGTACAGGTTTTAACACCATATATTTT. This gives the protein CASSLAGGTGFNTIYF.

The chain combines TRBV7-9 with TRBJ1-6; possible D gene TRBD1, 6 bases. The CDR3 length is 14 residues. V lost 2 bases to trimming and J lost 8 bases, with 10 bases between them. Germline lookup yields CDR1 SEHNR and CDR2 FQNEAQ (reference sequence). Here the CDR3 DNA reads TGTGCCAGCAGCTTAATTGGGGGCGATTCACCCCTCCACTTT. The encoded protein is CASSLIGGDSPLHF.

This clone showed up just a few times. The V and J genes are TRBV5-1 and TRBJ1-5, with D perhaps matching TRBD1 (6 bases). With 4 bases removed from V and 3 bases from J, the gap between germline ends came to 14 bases. The CDR3 contains 15 residues. Germline V gives CDR1 SGHRS, CDR2 YFSETQ. The CDR3 loop reads CASSLDPGDNQPQHF. The CDR3 nucleotides are TGCGCCAGCAGCCTGGACCCAGGGGACAATCAGCCCCAGCATTTT.

The table lists this clone with a few counts. The gene calls are TRBV3-1 (or the pseudogene TRBV3-2) and TRBJ2-2; D is unresolved. The CDR3 contains 14 residues. The germline CDR1 and CDR2 sequences are LGHDT and YNNKEL (reference sequence). V lost 4 bases, J lost 4 bases, and 10 bases lay in between. This CDR3 reads CASSLRRRTGELFF. DNA for the CDR3: TGTGCCAGCAGCCTAAGACGCCGCACCGGGGAGCTGTTTTTT.

V usage is TRBV7-9 and J usage is TRBJ2-5, with TRBD2 identical over 7 bases. Germline loops: CDR1 SEHNR, CDR2 FQNEAQ (reference sequence). The V gene end was trimmed by 2 bases and the J gene end by 6 bases; junction bases not matched to a gene: 12. The CDR3 runs to 16 residues. Here the CDR3 DNA reads TGTGCCAGCAGCTTACTAGCAGGACTAGAGGAAAAGACCCAGTACTTC. Protein sequence: CASSLLAGLEEKTQYF. The full variable domain, with the rest looked up from reference TRBV7-9 and TRBJ2-5, is DTGVSQNPRHKITKRGQNVTFRCDPISEHNRLYWYRQTLGQGPEFLTYFQNEAQLEKSRLLSDRFSAERPKGSFSTLEIQRTEQGDSAMYLCASSLLAGLEEKTQYFGPGTRLLVL.

V usage is TRBV9 and J usage is TRBJ2-5, with D unclear. The CDR3 is 13 amino acids. V dropped 3 bases and J dropped 5 bases, with 11 bases sitting between them. The V gene's germline CDR1 is SGDLS and CDR2 YYNGEE. For the CDR3, the DNA is TGTGCCAGCAGCGGCCCCTCTAGTGAGACCCAGTACTTC. Protein: CASSGPSSETQYF.

This clone came up once. The J gene is TRBJ2-2, the V gene TRBV28, with 11 bases that match TRBD2. The CDR3 is made up of 17 amino acids. V lost 7 bases, J lost 7 bases, and 14 bases stayed unmatched. Germline V CDR1 and CDR2: MDHEN, SYDVKM. CDR3 coding DNA: TGTGCCAGCAACCCCGGAGGACTAGCGGGTGAGGGCGGGGAGCTGTTTTTT. Translating it yields CASNPGGLAGEGGELFF.

The rearrangement links TRBV6-5 to TRBJ1-4; the D gene is possibly TRBD1 (5 bases). CDR1 MNHEY and CDR2 SVGAGI come from the germline V gene. V was clipped by 4 bases and J by 0 bases, with 12 bases between them. The length of the CDR3 is 16 residues. In DNA form, the CDR3 reads TGTGCCAGCAGTTTGGGTCAGGGAGCAACTAATGAAAAACTGTTTTTT. Translated: CASSLGQGATNEKLFF.

J is TRBJ2-7 and V is TRBV7-6, with D possibly matching TRBD2 (5 bases). This CDR3 region has 15 residues. V was cut by 3 bases and J by 4 bases, with 16 bases left in between. Germline V lookup: CDR1 SGHVS, CDR2 FNYEAQ. The CDR3 sequence is CASSLDIAKKYEQYF. The CDR3 region has the DNA TGTGCCAGCAGCTTGGATATAGCGAAAAAATACGAGCAGTACTTC.

The J gene is TRBJ2-5, the V gene TRBV10-3; 9 nucleotides line up with TRBD1. The V gene end was trimmed by 2 bases and the J gene end by 2 bases; junction bases not matched to a gene: 0. Germline CDR1 ENHRY, CDR2 SYGVKD. This CDR3 is 14 amino acids long. CDR3 amino acids: CAISEGQGQETQYF. The CDR3 coding sequence is TGTGCCATCAGTGAGGGACAGGGGCAAGAGACCCAGTACTTC.

This clone was observed a single time. The chain carries TRBV7-2 and TRBJ2-2; 9 nucleotides align to TRBD1. CDR1 SGHTA and CDR2 FQGNSA come from the germline V gene. This CDR3 is 19 amino acids long. The junction had 21 bases not matched to a gene; V was cut back by 7 bases and J by 6 bases. This CDR3 reads CASNPLETGTGWSAGELFF. DNA for the CDR3: TGTGCCAGCAACCCCCTGGAGACCGGGACAGGGTGGAGTGCCGGGGAGCTGTTTTTT.

This chain connects TRBV9 to TRBJ1-5; TRBD1 agrees at 8 bases. The CDR3 totals 14 residues. CDR1 is SGDLS, CDR2 YYNGEE, per germline. The V and J ends lost 3 bases and 3 bases, in that order; junction bases with no gene match: 2. CDR3 sequence reads: CASSATGDNQPQHF. The CDR3 region has the DNA TGTGCCAGCAGCGCGACAGGGGACAATCAGCCCCAGCATTTT.

The chain joins TRBV7-2 to TRBJ2-2, with 9 bases that match TRBD1. CDR1 SGHTA and CDR2 FQGNSA come from the germline V gene. This CDR3 has 15 residues. J was trimmed by 8 bases and V by 6 bases; bases with no gene match: 10. The CDR3 reads CASSFRDRVAGELFF. CDR3 DNA sequence: TGTGCCAGCAGTTTCCGGGACAGGGTGGCGGGGGAGCTGTTTTTT.

V and J are TRBV4-3 and TRBJ1-2; the D gene is possibly TRBD1 (6 bases). This CDR3 contains 18 residues. Germline assignment: CDR1 LGHNA and CDR2 YSLEER. The ends were cut back, 1 base at V and 3 bases at J, with 21 bases in the middle. The CDR3 here is CASSQGPGAERGDYGYTF. As DNA, the CDR3 is TGCGCCAGCAGCCAAGGCCCAGGGGCGGAGCGGGGCGACTATGGCTACACCTTC.